Listed here are 27 T cell receptor beta chains from one sample, sequenced in a study of blood T cells in healthy people across ages. A J-beta primer mix and a sample-barcoded 5' primer were used in a second PCR of about 7 to 11 cycles. One entry per CDR3 protein results from TCRdb running MiXCR on the 5' RACE reads. The sample records roughly 2 million distinct CDR3 sequences, 49% being singletons. The sequenced sample consisted of blood. The receptors come from a middle-aged woman in good health.

CDR3 region: CASSYAPGGTDTQYF. DNA of the CDR3: TGTGCCAGCAGTTACGCCCCGGGCGGCACAGATACGCAGTATTTT. The chain employs TRBV7-3 and TRBJ2-3; D unresolved. Germline loops: CDR1 SGHTA, CDR2 FQGTGA. The CDR3 length is 15 residues. Trimming removed 6 bases at V and 1 base at J, with 14 bases between.

In its sample, this clonotype was seen a few times. V and J are TRBV10-3 and TRBJ2-7; TRBD1 agrees at 9 bases. After removal of 0 bases from V and 2 bases from J, the junction contained 2 bases not matched to a gene. Germline lookup yields CDR1 ENHRY and CDR2 SYGVKD. This CDR3 is built from 15 residues. This CDR3 reads CAISESDRGTYEQYF. The DNA of the CDR3 is TGTGCCATCAGTGAGTCGGACAGGGGTACCTACGAGCAGTACTTC.

V and J are TRBV27 and TRBJ2-4; D is ambiguous. The DNA end is more similar to TRBJ2-7, so the J call may be wrong. CDR1 is MNHEY and CDR2 is SMNVEV in the germline V gene (reference sequence). This CDR3 region has 13 residues. The CDR3 DNA reads as TGTGCCAGCAGTTTAGTAGGCAGAGTCGAGCAGTACTTC. Translation: CASSLVGRVEQYF.

This clonotype was picked up a small number of times. The gene calls are TRBV5-1 and TRBJ2-3, with 8 positions matching TRBD2. Per the germline V gene, CDR1 is SGHRS and CDR2 is YFSETQ. The CDR3 spans 14 residues. V was pared by 7 bases and J by 6 bases, with 10 bases of the junction left unmatched. CDR3 loop: CASVPGGTSDTQYF. As DNA, the CDR3 is TGCGCCAGCGTTCCGGGGGGGACATCCGATACGCAGTATTTT.

This clonotype was detected many times. The CDR3 nucleotides are TGTGCCAGCAGCTTTGCGGGGGGACGGGAGACCCAGTACTTC. Protein sequence: CASSFAGGRETQYF. The rearrangement links TRBV12-3 or TRBV12-4 to TRBJ2-5, with 8 nucleotides matching TRBD2. The CDR3 contains 14 residues. With 6 bases clipped from V and 5 bases from J, the junction kept 8 bases outside the gene matches.

The chain combines TRBV5-6 with TRBJ2-5; 7 bases are a match to TRBD1. Germline CDR1 and CDR2: SGHDT and YYEEEE. The CDR3 is made up of 13 amino acids. V lost 0 bases to trimming and J lost 9 bases; unmatched junction nucleotides: 5. CDR3 region: CASSLGAGGAQYF. CDR3 bases: TGTGCCAGCAGCTTGGGGGCAGGGGGAGCCCAGTACTTC.

The CDR3: CASSQSGGRDEQYF. CDR3 DNA: TGCGCCAGCAGCCAGAGCGGGGGGAGGGATGAGCAGTACTTC. V and J are TRBV4-1 and TRBJ2-7; 9 positions agree with TRBD2. The CDR3 consists of 14 residues. The ends lost 3 bases at V and 7 bases at J; junction bases unmatched: 7. The V gene's germline CDR1 is MGHRA and CDR2 YSYEKL.

The chain joins TRBV6-2 or TRBV6-3 to TRBJ2-7; possible D gene TRBD1, 5 bases. The V gene's germline CDR1 is MNHEY and CDR2 SVGEGT. The CDR3 is 14 amino acids. V was trimmed by 6 bases and J by 1 base, leaving 13 bases between them. CDR3 in amino acids: CASSPADTSYEQYF. The CDR3 DNA sequence: TGTGCCAGCAGCCCCGCGGACACATCCTACGAGCAGTACTTC.

The table lists this clonotype with a few counts. This rearrangement joins TRBV6-5 to TRBJ2-1; D gene uncertain. Trimming took off 6 bases at V and 0 bases at J, with 12 bases between the two ends. Germline loops: CDR1 MNHEY, CDR2 SVGAGI. The CDR3 extends over 15 amino acids. CDR3 sequence (DNA): TGTGCCAGCAGCCCGGCGGAGACCTCCTACAATGAGCAGTTCTTC. This translates into CASSPAETSYNEQFF.

This clonotype has a handful of counts. The chain carries TRBV12-3 or TRBV12-4 and TRBJ2-3; TRBD2 matches 7 bases. The junction had 15 bases not matched to a gene; V was cut back by 4 bases and J by 5 bases. This CDR3 has 17 residues. Here the CDR3 reads CASSSPPGAGIGDTQYF. The CDR3 DNA follows: TGTGCCAGCAGTTCCCCGCCGGGAGCGGGGATCGGAGATACGCAGTATTTT.

V is TRBV5-1 and J is TRBJ2-5, with 8 bases matching TRBD1. V trimming: 2 bases; J trimming: 3 bases; junction bases outside the gene matches: 6. Germline lookup yields CDR1 SGHRS and CDR2 YFSETQ. This CDR3 comprises 15 residues. CDR3 loop: CASSFPSTGEETQYF. The CDR3 nucleotides read TGCGCCAGCAGCTTCCCTTCGACAGGGGAAGAGACCCAGTACTTC.

This chain uses TRBV25-1 with TRBJ2-1; 7 bases agree with TRBD2. The CDR3 covers 16 residues. V gave up 3 bases and J gave up 0 bases; unmatched junction bases: 5. In germline, CDR1 is MGHDK, CDR2 SYGVNS. The CDR3 nucleotides are TGTGCCAGCAGTGACGGGGGGTCCCACTCCTACAATGAGCAGTTCTTC. Translation gives CASSDGGSHSYNEQFF.

A few counts support this clonotype. The chain combines TRBV18 with TRBJ2-1; 8 nucleotides match TRBD1. The CDR3 totals 15 residues. V trimming: 5 bases; J trimming: 1 base; junction bases outside the gene matches: 4. CDR1 and CDR2 from the germline V gene are KGHSH and LQKENI. The CDR3 is CASSGNRGSYNEQFF. CDR3 sequence (DNA): TGTGCCAGCTCAGGCAACAGGGGGTCCTACAATGAGCAGTTCTTC. Full variable domain (remainder filled in from reference TRBV18 and TRBJ2-1): NAGVMQNPRHLVRRRGQEARLRCSPMKGHSHVYWYRQLPEEGLKFMVYLQKENIIDESGMPKERFSAEFPKEGPSILRIQQVVRGDSAAYFCASSGNRGSYNEQFFGPGTRLTVL.

A word on this clonotype: One end of the junction varies from germline; a read error may be responsible. The chain joins TRBV6-5 to TRBJ2-1; 8 bases align to TRBD2. The CDR3 runs 16 residues. The germline V gene encodes CDR1 MNHEY and CDR2 SVGAGI. The chain's CDR3 is CASRYYSSGSYNEQFF. The CDR3 bases are TGTGCCAGCAGGTACTACTCAAGCGGGAGCTACAATGAGCAGTTCTTC.

The chain links TRBV25-1 to TRBJ1-4; D unclear. This CDR3 is built from 19 residues. The V gene lost 2 bases and the J gene lost 2 bases, with 21 bases spanning the gap. Germline V gene data show CDR1 as MGHDK and CDR2 as SYGVNS. DNA of the CDR3: TGTGCCAGCAGTGAAAGAAATGACGACGCCTGGGTGACTAATGAAAAACTGTTTTTT. Its protein product is CASSERNDDAWVTNEKLFF. The variable domain in full, with the rest retrieved from reference TRBV25-1 and TRBJ1-4, is EADIYQTPRYLVIGTGKKITLECSQTMGHDKMYWYQQDPGMELHLIHYSYGVNSTEKGDLSSESTVSRIRTEHFPLTLESARPSHTSQYLCASSERNDDAWVTNEKLFFGSGTQLSVL.

The chain couples TRBV5-1 to TRBJ2-7; D may be TRBD2 (6 bases). The CDR3 consists of 15 residues. With 0 bases removed from V and 7 bases from J, the gap between germline ends came to 17 bases. The germline V gene has CDR1 SGHRS and CDR2 YFSETQ. The CDR3 here is CASSLGGDWEGEQYF. Here the CDR3 DNA reads TGCGCCAGCAGCTTGGGGGGGGACTGGGAAGGTGAGCAGTACTTC.

The chain uses TRBV7-2 and TRBJ2-2, with TRBD2 as a possible D gene (5 bases). Looked up from germline, CDR1 is SGHTA and CDR2 is FQGNSA. V was clipped by 4 bases and J by 2 bases, with 17 bases between them. This CDR3 has 17 residues. The CDR3 DNA sequence: TGTGCCAGCAGCTCCTACACGGTCGGGATCAACACCGGGGAGCTGTTTTTT. As protein: CASSSYTVGINTGELFF.

The chain is built from TRBV6-5 and TRBJ2-1; TRBD2 aligns across 15 bases. V lost 2 bases to trimming and J lost 7 bases; unmatched junction nucleotides: 9. CDR3 length: 18 residues. Looked up from germline, CDR1 is MNHEY and CDR2 is SVGAGI. The CDR3 DNA reads as TGTGCCAGCAGTTACGAGGGAGGACTAGCGGGGGGGCAGAATGAGCAGTTCTTC. It encodes CASSYEGGLAGGQNEQFF.

V usage is TRBV6-1 and J usage is TRBJ2-6; a weak D match, TRBD1 (5 bases). Trimming removed 3 bases from V and 0 bases from J, with 6 bases in between. The germline gives CDR1 MNHNS, CDR2 SASEGT. This CDR3 has 15 amino acids. CDR3 protein: CASSDRASGANVLTF. The CDR3 DNA is TGTGCCAGCAGTGACAGGGCCTCTGGGGCCAACGTCCTGACTTTC.

The V call is TRBV29-1, the J call TRBJ2-6; TRBD1 agrees at 7 bases. J was trimmed by 0 bases and V by 3 bases; bases with no gene match: 11. This CDR3 is built from 18 residues. From germline, CDR1 is SQVTM and CDR2 ANQGSEA. CDR3 residues: CSVDTRQGICSGANVLTF. As DNA, the CDR3 is TGCAGCGTTGACACACGACAGGGCATCTGCTCTGGGGCCAACGTCCTGACTTTC.

CDR3 sequence: CASSVGSSGGREETQYF. The CDR3 DNA reads as TGTGCCAGCAGCGTAGGGTCTAGCGGGGGACGAGAGGAGACCCAGTACTTC. The V gene is TRBV9, the J gene TRBJ2-7; TRBD2 aligns across 10 bases. The J call may be mistaken, given a closer DNA end match to TRBJ2-5. The CDR3 is 17 amino acids. Germline values: CDR1 SGDLS, CDR2 YYNGEE.

This clonotype came up a few times. The V gene is TRBV15, the J gene TRBJ2-5, with TRBD2 matching over 11 bases. J gave up 3 bases and V 5 bases, and 8 bases lay outside the gene matches. The CDR3 covers 16 residues. Looked up from germline, CDR1 is LNHNV and CDR2 is YYDKDF (reference sequence). The DNA for the CDR3 is TGTGCCACCAGCGCCACCCCGGGACTAGCGGAAGAGACCCAGTACTTC. Protein: CATSATPGLAEETQYF.

The chain links TRBV29-1 to TRBJ2-7; unclear D gene. CDR1 is SQVTM and CDR2 is ANQGSEA in the germline V gene. V was clipped by 6 bases and J by 1 base, with 10 bases between them. CDR3 length equals 12 residues. CDR3 loop: CSVVVLSYEQYF. In DNA form, the CDR3 reads TGCAGCGTCGTCGTGCTGTCCTACGAGCAGTACTTC.

The V call is TRBV6-2 or TRBV6-3, the J call TRBJ1-4; D possibly corresponds to TRBD1 (6 bases). CDR3 length equals 17 residues. The V end was cut by 2 bases, the J end by 0 bases, with 13 bases between. The V gene's germline CDR1 is MNHEY and CDR2 SVGEGT. The CDR3 DNA sequence: TGTGCCAGCAGTTACGGTTGGGGGACAACAACTAATGAAAAACTGTTTTTT. Protein: CASSYGWGTTTNEKLFF.

This clonotype was counted once. The CDR3 is CASSPRGDRLEETQYF. CDR3 nucleotides: TGCGCCAGCAGCCCCAGGGGGGACAGGCTAGAGGAGACCCAGTACTTC. V usage is TRBV5-1 and J usage is TRBJ2-5, with 8 nucleotides matching TRBD1. The germline gives CDR1 SGHRS, CDR2 YFSETQ. Germline trimming cut 4 bases from V and 5 bases from J; bases unmatched to any gene: 13. This CDR3 region has 16 residues.

The J gene is TRBJ2-1, the V gene TRBV12-3 or TRBV12-4; perhaps TRBD2 as D (5 bases). The CDR3 is 18 residues long. V lost 3 bases and J lost 5, with 23 bases in between. CDR3 loop: CASSFDRGTGGRNNEQFF. The CDR3 DNA is TGTGCCAGCAGTTTCGACCGCGGTACTGGCGGGCGGAACAATGAGCAGTTCTTC.

This clonotype was picked up a small number of times. This chain joins TRBV21-1 and TRBJ2-4; the table's D gene call, TRBD1, was not cross checked with the DNA. TRBV21-1 is a recognized pseudogene. The CDR3 contains 15 residues. Here the CDR3 DNA reads TGTGCCAGCAGCTGGGGCAGGGGGCCCAAAAACATTCAGTACTTC. Its translation: CASSWGRGPKNIQYF.